This entry lists 29 T cell receptor beta chains sequenced from one sample in a study of spatial heterogeneity in lung cancer. Study-wide results and caveats: The study found that expanded intratumoral alpha and beta TCR counts tracked tumor mutation counts.

Documented time point: sample taken at primary tumor resection. No antigen has been identified for these receptors. From the 5' RACE reads, TCRdb called clonotypes with MiXCR, one entry per CDR3 protein. The sample carries tens of thousands of distinct CDR3 sequences, 5% to 7% recorded once. This sample comprised lung tumor tissue, obtained at surgery. The receptor set was obtained from a male donor with early-stage non-small cell lung cancer.

This clonotype has ten or more counts. The chain combines TRBV4-1 with TRBJ2-1; 7 positions agree with TRBD1. This CDR3 contains 13 residues. J gave up 6 bases and V 3 bases, and 2 bases lay outside the gene matches. CDR1 and CDR2 from the germline V gene are MGHRA and YSYEKL. The chain's CDR3 is CASSQGQINEQFF. In DNA form, the CDR3 reads TGCGCCAGCAGCCAGGGACAGATCAATGAGCAGTTCTTC.

This clonotype was found many times. V is TRBV6-6 and J is TRBJ2-7, with D unresolved. V dropped 10 bases and J dropped 3 bases, with 13 bases sitting between them. The CDR3 length is 12 residues. Looked up from germline, CDR1 is MNHNY and CDR2 is SVGAGI (reference sequence). In DNA, the CDR3 is TGTGCCACCAAGGAAAGAGGCTACGAGCAGTACTTC. The encoded protein is CATKERGYEQYF.

This clonotype was recorded many times. CDR3 loop: CASSYRQGWNNEQFF. The CDR3 DNA is TGCGCCAGCAGCTACCGACAGGGGTGGAACAATGAGCAGTTCTTC. The rearrangement uses TRBV5-1 and TRBJ2-1; 8 bases fit TRBD1. Looked up from germline, CDR1 is SGHRS and CDR2 is YFSETQ. The CDR3 has 15 amino acids. V dropped 3 bases and J dropped 5; count of bases not matched to a gene: 7.

This clonotype was counted many times. The rearrangement uses TRBV20-1 and TRBJ1-2; 8 nucleotides match TRBD1. The length of the CDR3 is 14 residues. Losses at the gene ends were 3 bases for V and 6 bases for J; bases not matched to a gene: 9. Germline V gene lookup returns CDR1 DFQATT and CDR2 SNEGSKA (reference sequence). CDR3 in DNA: TGCAGTGCTAGGGCCTCGACAGGGGAGGATGGCTACACCTTC. As protein: CSARASTGEDGYTF.

This clonotype showed up many times. The chain couples TRBV5-4 to TRBJ2-6; a weak D match, TRBD2 (6 bases). V lost 4 bases, J lost 4 bases, and 15 bases lay in between. Per the germline V gene, CDR1 is SGHNT and CDR2 is YYREEE (reference sequence). The CDR3 spans 16 residues. The CDR3, as DNA: TGTGCCAGCAGCCGACTAGTTCCCTCCGGGGCCAACGTCCTGACTTTC. Protein: CASSRLVPSGANVLTF. The full variable domain, completed using reference TRBV5-4 and TRBJ2-6, is ETGVTQSPTHLIKTRGQQVTLRCSSQSGHNTVSWYQQALGQGPQFIFQYYREEENGRGNFPPRFSGLQFPNYSSELNVNALELDDSALYLCASSRLVPSGANVLTFGAGSRLTVL.

In its sample, this clonotype is medium-sized (0.01 to 0.1%). The V and J genes are TRBV12-3 or TRBV12-4 and TRBJ2-5; D remains ambiguous. Trimming took 3 bases from V and 3 from J, leaving 2 bases between them. The CDR3 runs to 11 residues. For the CDR3, the DNA is TGTGCCAGCAGTTTCGAAGAGACCCAGTACTTC. This codes for CASSFEETQYF.

This clonotype is medium-sized in the sample. The chain recombines TRBV24-1 with TRBJ1-2, with TRBD1 matching over 7 bases. The CDR3 sequence is 14 residues long. V was clipped by 5 bases and J by 5 bases; unmatched bases: 7. Germline V CDR1 and CDR2: KGHDR, SFDVKD. The CDR3 loop reads CATSGTGEIYGYTF. The CDR3, as DNA: TGTGCCACCAGTGGAACAGGGGAGATTTATGGCTACACCTTC.

Ten or more counts support this clonotype. The chain carries TRBV24-1 and TRBJ1-5, with D uncertain. The germline V and J ends were trimmed by 3 bases and 0 bases, with 8 bases remaining between them. The CDR3 runs 15 residues. From germline, CDR1 is KGHDR and CDR2 SFDVKD. The CDR3 DNA follows: TGTGCCACCAGTGATCCTTCAAATAGCAATCAGCCCCAGCATTTT. This codes for CATSDPSNSNQPQHF.

This clonotype was counted ten times or more. The genes are TRBV28 and TRBJ2-7; D uncertain. With 5 bases removed from V and 3 bases from J, the gap between germline ends came to 5 bases. CDR3 length: 11 residues. In germline, CDR1 is MDHEN, CDR2 SYDVKM. The CDR3 DNA reads TGTGCCAGCAGTGCCCGCTACGAGCAGTACTTC. Translating gives CASSARYEQYF.

The chain couples TRBV20-1 to TRBJ2-3, with TRBD2 identical over 9 bases. The CDR3 length is 14 residues. Germline CDR1 and CDR2: DFQATT and SNEGSKA (reference sequence). The J segment lost 1 base and the V segment lost 6 bases, leaving 5 bases of the junction unmatched. CDR3 DNA: TGCAGTGCAAGTAGCGGGAGTGGCACAGATACGCAGTATTTT. Translated, it gives CSASSGSGTDTQYF.

This clonotype has a count of ten or more. The rearrangement uses TRBV5-1 and TRBJ1-5; unclear D gene. Trimming stripped 4 bases from V and 2 bases from J, with 10 bases between. Per the germline V gene, CDR1 is SGHRS and CDR2 is YFSETQ. The CDR3 contains 14 residues. The DNA of the CDR3 is TGCGCCAGCAGCATGGACCCCCGCAATCAGCCCCAGCATTTT. As protein: CASSMDPRNQPQHF. The full variable domain, its missing parts supplied by reference TRBV5-1 and TRBJ1-5, is KAGVTQTPRYLIKTRGQQVTLSCSPISGHRSVSWYQQTPGQGLQFLFEYFSETQRNKGNFPGRFSGRQFSNSRSEMNVSTLELGDSALYLCASSMDPRNQPQHFGDGTRLSIL.

This clonotype was detected ten times or more. The rearrangement links TRBV7-8 to TRBJ1-1; D remains ambiguous. Trimming left V 5 bases short and J 11 bases short, with 15 bases between. In germline, CDR1 is SGHVS, CDR2 FQNEAQ. The CDR3 length is 12 residues. CDR3 in DNA: TGTGCCAGCAGCGCTACCGGCCTGGGGGCTTTCTTT. Translation: CASSATGLGAFF.

This clonotype was observed many times. The chain joins TRBV7-2 to TRBJ2-3, with 10 bases identical to TRBD2. CDR3 size: 16 residues. Germline CDR1 reads SGHTA; CDR2 reads FQGNSA. V was pared by 2 bases and J by 1 base, with 3 bases of the junction left unmatched. The CDR3 reads CASSLLAGGRTDTQYF. CDR3 sequence (DNA): TGTGCCAGCAGCTTATTAGCGGGAGGCCGCACAGATACGCAGTATTTT.

This sequence joins TRBV6-6 and TRBJ2-1, with 14 bases that match TRBD2. The CDR3 is made up of 17 amino acids. V lost 0 bases and J lost 10; bases outside the gene matches: 8. Looked up from germline, CDR1 is MNHNY and CDR2 is SVGAGI (reference sequence). CDR3 loop: CASSYSPTSGGAREQFF. Written as DNA, the CDR3 is TGTGCCAGCAGTTACTCGCCGACTAGCGGGGGGGCGAGGGAGCAGTTCTTC.

This chain uses TRBV7-3 with TRBJ2-5; TRBD2 matches at 11 bases. Germline V gives CDR1 SGHTA, CDR2 FQGTGA. There are 15 residues in the CDR3. The J segment lost 7 bases and the V segment lost 6 bases, leaving 10 bases of the junction unmatched. CDR3 DNA sequence: TGTGCCAGCAGTCGTAGCGGGGGGGCCTTAGGGACCCAGTACTTC. Protein sequence: CASSRSGGALGTQYF.

The chain links TRBV2 to TRBJ2-1; 7 positions agree with TRBD2. CDR3 size: 17 residues. The V gene's germline CDR1 is SNHLY and CDR2 FYNNEI. Unmatched junction bases numbered 15, after V lost 4 bases and J lost 6 bases. CDR3 DNA sequence: TGTGCCAGCAGTGGGGGCCCGGGGAGGGAGGGTTTCAATGAGCAGTTCTTC. Translated, it gives CASSGGPGREGFNEQFF.

In its sample, this clonotype was seen many times. The rearrangement uses TRBV28 and TRBJ1-6; 10 bases are a match to TRBD1. From germline, CDR1 is MDHEN and CDR2 SYDVKM. Germline trimming cut 6 bases from V and 8 bases from J; bases unmatched to any gene: 4. The CDR3 is 14 amino acids. The CDR3 coding sequence is TGTGCCAGCAGCTCCGGACAGGGGGATTCACCCCTCCACTTT. Protein sequence: CASSSGQGDSPLHF.

This clonotype has a count of ten or more. The chain couples TRBV5-1 to TRBJ2-7; no definite D call. Trimming shortened V by 0 bases and J by 0 bases, and 7 bases separated the two germline ends. The CDR3 totals 14 residues. Germline assignment: CDR1 SGHRS and CDR2 YFSETQ. The CDR3 reads CASSLGDSSYEQYF. In DNA, the CDR3 is TGCGCCAGCAGCTTGGGAGATTCCTCCTACGAGCAGTACTTC.

This clonotype was detected ten times or more. The V call is TRBV20-1, the J call TRBJ2-7; D possibly corresponds to TRBD1 (5 bases). Per the germline V gene, CDR1 is DFQATT and CDR2 is SNEGSKA (reference sequence). CDR3 size: 12 residues. Deletions cut 3 bases from V and 1 base from J, with 7 bases between. CDR3 protein: CSARGHSYEQYF. The CDR3 region has the DNA TGCAGTGCTAGGGGGCATTCCTACGAGCAGTACTTC.

V usage is TRBV6-1 and J usage is TRBJ1-5; 9 bases agree with TRBD1. Germline V lookup: CDR1 MNHNS, CDR2 SASEGT. This CDR3 contains 16 residues. J was trimmed by 3 bases and V by 4 bases; bases with no gene match: 7. CDR3: CASSASTGGHNQPQHF. DNA for the CDR3: TGTGCCAGCAGTGCGTCGACAGGGGGACACAATCAGCCCCAGCATTTT.

In its sample, this clonotype was seen many times. CDR3 DNA: TGTGCCACCAGTGGGGGGGATGAGCAGTTCTTC. This gives the protein CATSGGDEQFF. The chain uses TRBV24-1 and TRBJ2-1, with D possibly matching TRBD2 (6 bases). CDR3 size: 11 residues. V shed 5 bases and J shed 8 bases, with 6 bases lying between them. Germline V gene data show CDR1 as KGHDR and CDR2 as SFDVKD.

This clonotype is categorized as medium-sized. V and J are TRBV24-1 and TRBJ2-3; the D gene is possibly TRBD1 (5 bases). From germline, CDR1 is KGHDR and CDR2 SFDVKD. V shed 3 bases and J shed 1 base, with 13 bases lying between them. The CDR3 length is 16 residues. The CDR3 DNA follows: TGTGCCACCAGTGATCCGCACCTGACAGGCACAGATACGCAGTATTTT. Amino acid sequence: CATSDPHLTGTDTQYF.

This clonotype appeared many times. The chain uses TRBV5-4 and TRBJ2-3, with D possibly being TRBD2 (5 bases). Germline assignment: CDR1 SGHNT and CDR2 YYREEE (reference sequence). The CDR3 sequence is 13 residues long. The V end lost 0 bases, the J end lost 6 bases, and 8 bases lay between the germline ends. The DNA for the CDR3 is TGTGCCAGCAGCTTGGCGGGGTATGATACGCAGTATTTT. Residues: CASSLAGYDTQYF.

Ten or more counts support this clonotype. The chain employs TRBV7-9 and TRBJ2-5; D gene ambiguous. V lost 6 bases to trimming and J lost 5 bases, with 13 bases between them. Germline assignment: CDR1 SEHNR and CDR2 FQNEAQ (reference sequence). CDR3 size: 13 residues. The CDR3 DNA follows: TGTGCCAGCAGTCCACCCGCCCGGGAGACCCAGTACTTC. This codes for CASSPPARETQYF.

This clonotype was seen ten or more times. The chain links TRBV7-2 to TRBJ2-5; D is ambiguous. CDR1 and CDR2 from the germline V gene are SGHTA and FQGNSA. Trimming left V 5 bases short and J 3 bases short, with 10 bases between. The CDR3 has 13 residues. The CDR3 region is CASSDYQEETQYF. Here the CDR3 DNA reads TGTGCCAGCAGCGATTACCAAGAAGAGACCCAGTACTTC.

This clonotype came up many times. The V gene is TRBV20-1, the J gene TRBJ2-1; 8 nucleotides align to TRBD2. CDR1 and CDR2 from the germline V gene are DFQATT and SNEGSKA (reference sequence). The CDR3 sequence is 14 residues long. J was trimmed by 5 bases and V by 2 bases; bases with no gene match: 5. CDR3 amino acids: CSARWRGAHNEQFF. DNA of the CDR3: TGCAGTGCTAGATGGCGGGGGGCCCACAATGAGCAGTTCTTC.

At least ten counts were recorded for this clonotype. The chain is built from TRBV4-3 and TRBJ1-6, with a possible D match to TRBD1 (5 bases). The V end was cut by 0 bases, the J end by 5 bases, with 14 bases between. Germline V CDR1 and CDR2: LGHNA, YSLEER. The CDR3 totals 17 residues. Here the CDR3 DNA reads TGCGCCAGCAGCCAAGATAGTCCGGGACCCAATAATTCACCCCTCCACTTT. Its translation: CASSQDSPGPNNSPLHF.

This clonotype appeared many times. The chain is built from TRBV9 and TRBJ2-1, with D perhaps TRBD2 (5 bases). Deletions cut 3 bases from V and 8 bases from J, with 24 bases between. Germline lookup yields CDR1 SGDLS and CDR2 YYNGEE. CDR3 size: 17 residues. The CDR3 DNA is TGTGCCAGCAGCGCGGGGTTGGGCGGGTCTCGCTTGGATGAGCAGTTCTTC. Amino acids: CASSAGLGGSRLDEQFF. The entire variable domain, with the rest obtained from reference TRBV9 and TRBJ2-1, is as follows: DSGVTQTPKHLITATGQRVTLRCSPRSGDLSVYWYQQSLDQGLQFLIQYYNGEERAKGNILERFSAQQFPDLHSELNLSSLELGDSALYFCASSAGLGGSRLDEQFFGPGTRLTVL.

This clonotype showed up many times. V and J are TRBV7-3 and TRBJ2-1, with D maybe TRBD2 (5 bases). CDR3 length: 16 residues. CDR1 and CDR2 from the germline V gene are SGHTA and FQGTGA. With 0 bases removed from V and 9 bases from J, the gap between germline ends came to 18 bases. The CDR3 protein is CASSLTSTMSVGEQFF. As DNA, the CDR3 is TGTGCCAGCAGCTTAACGTCGACTATGAGCGTGGGTGAGCAGTTCTTC.